This T cell receptor (beta chain) derives from a study of T cell responses to AZD1222 COVID-19 vaccine. Overall study findings and caveats: Donors in the cohort were predominantly white British and more often female, and clonal diversity was possibly underestimated.

Trimming pared 1 base from V and 1 base from J, leaving 7 bases between. This CDR3 is built from 14 residues. Germline V gene sequence: CDR1 MNHEY, CDR2 SVGAGI. With regard to this clone: As yet, its antigen is unknown.

The data were produced by immunoSEQ multiplex PCR, yet TCRdb's version contains in-frame clones alone and is incomplete. Here the sample spans about 140,000 clones, just under 95% being singletons. The source of this sequence is an adult in good health. This specimen consisted of peripheral blood, obtained on day 0 of AZD1222 vaccination. The chain joins TRBV6-5 to TRBJ1-1; unclear D gene. CDR3 protein: CASSYWKGNTEAFF. The CDR3 DNA reads as TGTGCCAGCAGTTACTGGAAGGGGAACACTGAAGCTTTCTTT.